This entry features one T cell receptor beta chain sequence. Ten or more counts support this clonotype. Its antigen specificity is not known. No base quality information exists; no much larger clone differs at one position. These data come from a study of breast tumors, draining lymph nodes, adjacent tissues (dated by TCRdb to about 2016). At the level of the whole study: TCR beta repertoires were compared across tumor, adjacent nontumor tissue and axillary lymph nodes obtained from breast cancer patients. In human breast cancer, the study set out to assess how tumor, surrounding tissue and draining lymph node repertoires relate to one another and whether T cells might be exchanged between them.

Reading the germline V gene gives CDR1 SGHVS and CDR2 FQNEAQ. V loses 4 bases, J loses 4 bases, and the germline ends lie 13 bases apart. The CDR3 contains 14 residues, cysteine and phenylalanine counted. Only the CDR3 DNA stays, 42 bases, in frame from base 1. The axillary draining lymph nodes of breast cancer patients were the source of the lymph node samples. Overall study outcomes, separate from this receptor: A scenario in which most tumor T cells derive from the lymph node and then expand within tumor tissue was judged to be consistent with the data. Tumors showed preferential V and J gene usage, and their T-cell repertoire diversity fell below that of lymph nodes yet above that of nontumor tissue. The similarity between tumor and nontumor tissue repertoires was significantly greater in luminal-like breast cancer than in basal-like breast cancer. The study presented the conclusion that tumor T cells originate in lymph nodes as consistent with a hypothesis, not as something directly demonstrated.

Sequenced using an Illumina HiSeq 2000. TCR beta chain libraries were generated through multiplex PCR amplification. High-throughput sequencing was used to analyze the amplified TCR beta chain products. TCRdb cleaned the public reads at Q25 with fastp, built clones with MiXCR and kept in-frame beta chains. Duplicate CDR3 protein sequences are folded into a single record with the most common DNA and genes. Recorded for this sample are about 89,000 distinct CDR3 sequences; approximately 30% of them occurred a single time. Jointly, the top ten make up more than 7% of the sample. Sequences were obtained from axillary lymph node tissue. The sequence links TRBV7-8 to TRBJ1-2, and perhaps TRBD1 as D gene, on 6 matching bases. The receptor comes from a female donor with breast cancer. Some clones in this sample may be carry-over from other donors' samples. The nucleotides read TGTGCCAGCAGCTCCCTGGACAGTCTCTATGGCTACACCTTC. Translated, it gives CASSSLDSLYGYTF.